The next 20 T cell receptor beta chains were all read from a single sample in a study of cytomegalovirus exposure and HLA in healthy donors. 60 Vbeta and 13 Jbeta primers were used in PCR. Profiling relied on immunoSEQ multiplex PCR, and the TCRdb table lists in-frame clones only, not all of them. The sample holds under 150,000 clones, 8.9% seen once. Sequenced input: PBMCs. The source of these receptors is a woman in her thirties or forties in good health and CMV-seropositive.

This clone was recorded a few times. The rearrangement links TRBV21-1 to TRBJ2-3; TRBD2, the table's D call, was not compared with the DNA. TRBV21-1 is termed a pseudogene. This CDR3 is built from 17 residues. CDR3 in DNA: TGTGCCAGCAGCCCGCGGAATGGAGGATGTTTACGGGATACGCAGTATTTT. This gives the protein CASSPRNGGCLRDTQYF.

The V gene is TRBV19, the J gene TRBJ2-3, with D possibly matching TRBD2 (5 bases). The CDR3 sequence is 13 residues long. Trimming removed 4 bases at V and 5 bases at J, with 10 bases between. The germline CDR1 and CDR2 sequences are LNHDA and SQIVND (reference sequence). The CDR3 here is CASSTPRGDTQYF. CDR3 in DNA: TGTGCCAGTAGTACCCCCCGGGGAGATACGCAGTATTTT.

The chain combines TRBV7-2 with TRBJ1-2; D might be TRBD1 (5 bases). This CDR3 has 13 amino acids. CDR1 SGHTA and CDR2 FQGNSA come from the germline V gene. Trimming left V 2 bases short and J 6 bases short, with 10 bases between. The CDR3 sequence is CASSLRQSHGYTF. As DNA, the CDR3 is TGTGCCAGCAGCTTAAGACAGTCCCATGGCTACACCTTC. The full variable domain, rest sourced from reference TRBV7-2 and TRBJ1-2, is GAGVSQSPSNKVTEKGKDVELRCDPISGHTALYWYRQSLGQGLEFLIYFQGNSAPDKSGLPSDRFSAERTGGSVSTLTIQRTQQEDSAVYLCASSLRQSHGYTFGSGTRLTVV.

Only a few counts were recorded for this clone. One junction end disagrees with the germline gene, perhaps due to a read error. The sample carries other DNA sequences with the same CDR3. The rearrangement uses TRBV6-5 and TRBJ2-3; 7 nucleotides line up with TRBD2. Germline values: CDR1 MNHEY, CDR2 SVGAGI. The CDR3 has 14 residues. The CDR3 here is CASSYRTRSDTQYF. DNA for the CDR3: TGTGCCAGCAGTTACAGGACTAGGTCAGATACGCAGTATTTC.

This chain connects TRBV5-1 to TRBJ1-1; TRBD1 matches 7 bases. The CDR3 loop spans 15 amino acids. Germline V gene sequence: CDR1 SGHRS, CDR2 YFSETQ. Trimming took 0 bases from V and 3 from J; bases not matched to a gene: 5. Here the CDR3 reads CASSLGAGQDTEAFF. The CDR3 DNA sequence: TGCGCCAGCAGCTTGGGCGCCGGACAGGACACTGAAGCTTTCTTT.

This clone was recorded a few times. J is TRBJ1-2 and V is TRBV14, with a weak D call TRBD1 (6 bases). Germline V gene lookup returns CDR1 SGHDN and CDR2 FVKESK. The CDR3 loop spans 15 amino acids. V was cut by 0 bases and J by 5 bases, with 13 bases left in between. CDR3 coding DNA: TGTGCCAGCAGCCAAGATTACGGGACACTATATGGCTACACCTTC. Protein product: CASSQDYGTLYGYTF.

This chain links TRBV5-1 with TRBJ1-1; D gene unclear. This CDR3 spans 15 amino acids. Deletions cut 0 bases from V and 6 bases from J, with 15 bases between. Germline CDR1 reads SGHRS; CDR2 reads YFSETQ. As DNA, the CDR3 is TGCGCCAGCAGCTTGGGGCGGTCCAAAGGAGCTGAAGCTTTCTTT. Amino acid sequence: CASSLGRSKGAEAFF.

This clone was observed a few times. The V gene is TRBV2, the J gene TRBJ1-1, with D possibly being TRBD1 (5 bases). The germline V and J ends were trimmed by 6 bases and 4 bases, with 12 bases remaining between them. The CDR3 runs to 13 residues. Germline CDR1 reads SNHLY; CDR2 reads FYNNEI. CDR3 loop: CASRQGRVTEAFF. As DNA, the CDR3 is TGTGCCAGCAGGCAGGGTCGGGTCACTGAAGCTTTCTTT.

This clone was seen more than once but under ten times. The V call is TRBV29-1, the J call TRBJ1-1; D is unclear. Germline lookup yields CDR1 SQVTM and CDR2 ANQGSEA. This CDR3 spans 13 amino acids. The ends were cut back, 4 bases at V and 1 base at J, with 10 bases in the middle. The CDR3 region has the DNA TGCAGCGTTGGCCCTAACCAGAACACTGAAGCTTTCTTT. Translating gives CSVGPNQNTEAFF.

This clone was recorded a few times. The J gene is TRBJ1-2, the V gene TRBV6-1; TRBD1 might be the D (5 bases). Trimming stripped 3 bases from V and 6 bases from J, with 14 bases between. This CDR3 has 14 residues. Germline CDR1 is MNHNS and CDR2 is SASEGT. The DNA for the CDR3 is TGTGCCAGCAGTGACGGGTGGGGCTTAGATGGCTACACCTTC. This translates into CASSDGWGLDGYTF.

This clone was counted between two and nine times. The V gene is TRBV5-1, the J gene TRBJ1-6; 7 nucleotides align to TRBD1. The junction had 7 bases not matched to a gene; V was cut back by 3 bases and J by 10 bases. Germline CDR1 and CDR2: SGHRS and YFSETQ. CDR3 size: 14 residues. CDR3 sequence reads: CASSSTGMSSPLHF. The CDR3, as DNA: TGCGCCAGCAGCTCGACAGGGATGAGCTCACCCCTCCACTTT.

V gene TRBV4-1 combines with J gene TRBJ2-7; D is possibly TRBD1 (5 bases). Trimming shortened V by 5 bases and J by 6 bases, and 11 bases separated the two germline ends. Germline lookup yields CDR1 MGHRA and CDR2 YSYEKL. The length of the CDR3 is 12 residues. The CDR3 loop is CASSSDRSEQYF. CDR3 bases: TGCGCCAGCAGCTCCGACAGATCCGAGCAGTACTTC.

The chain has TRBV7-9 and TRBJ1-2, with no clear D. The CDR3 totals 13 residues. Per the germline V gene, CDR1 is SEHNR and CDR2 is FQNEAQ (reference sequence). The germline V and J ends were trimmed by 1 base and 8 bases, with 11 bases remaining between them. In DNA form, the CDR3 reads TGTGCCAGCAGCTTAGAACGGGGAGAGGGCTACACCTTC. Its translation: CASSLERGEGYTF.

About this clone itself: One junction end disagrees with the germline gene, perhaps due to a read error. The chain uses TRBV27 and TRBJ2-3; the match to TRBD1 covers 8 bases. In germline, CDR1 is MNHEY, CDR2 SMNVEV (reference sequence). There are 14 residues in the CDR3. CDR3 sequence (DNA): TGTGCCAGCAGTCTCAGGGGGCCCACAGATGCGCAGTATTTT. Protein: CASSLRGPTDAQYF.

The gene calls are TRBV7-2 and TRBJ2-7; D ambiguous. The CDR3 has 15 residues. Trimming shortened V by 0 bases and J by 0 bases, and 9 bases separated the two germline ends. Germline V gene sequence: CDR1 SGHTA, CDR2 FQGNSA. CDR3 sequence (DNA): TGTGCCAGCAGCTTAGCGCTCTCTAGCTCCTACGAGCAGTACTTC. This sequence encodes CASSLALSSSYEQYF.

This chain joins TRBV6-1 and TRBJ1-2; TRBD1 might be the D (6 bases). Looked up from germline, CDR1 is MNHNS and CDR2 is SASEGT. V was cut by 4 bases and J by 7 bases, with 16 bases left in between. The CDR3 extends over 14 amino acids. Written as DNA, the CDR3 is TGTGCCAGCAGTGGACTACAGGGTGTGTCTGGCTACACCTTC. Encoded protein: CASSGLQGVSGYTF.

In this sample, this clone turned up a few times. This sequence joins TRBV7-2 and TRBJ2-7; 7 nucleotides agree with TRBD1. V was pared by 6 bases and J by 5 bases, with 22 bases of the junction left unmatched. Per the germline V gene, CDR1 is SGHTA and CDR2 is FQGNSA. This CDR3 has 18 amino acids. The CDR3 DNA sequence: TGTGCCAGCAGATTTCCGGGACAGTCACCAACTATACTCCACGAGCAGTACTTC. Protein: CASRFPGQSPTILHEQYF.

This clone showed up just a few times. This chain uses TRBV5-1 with TRBJ2-1, with 13 bases lining up with TRBD2. The CDR3 totals 15 residues. Germline CDR1 SGHRS, CDR2 YFSETQ. V lost 4 bases to trimming and J lost 4 bases; unmatched junction nucleotides: 2. The CDR3 sequence is CASSMTSGGYNEQFF. CDR3 sequence (DNA): TGCGCCAGCAGCATGACTAGCGGGGGGTACAATGAGCAGTTCTTC.

This clone was counted a few times. The chain has TRBV9 and TRBJ2-7; 9 positions agree with TRBD1. Germline V CDR1 and CDR2: SGDLS, YYNGEE. This CDR3 has 14 amino acids. V was clipped by 4 bases and J by 2 bases; unmatched bases: 4. The CDR3 nucleotides are TGTGCCAGCAGCCCCCGACAGGGGGCCTACGAGCAGTACTTC. Translated: CASSPRQGAYEQYF.

This chain uses TRBV7-6 with TRBJ1-3; 8 positions match TRBD1. Looked up from germline, CDR1 is SGHVS and CDR2 is FNYEAQ. CDR3 size: 15 residues. V dropped 5 bases and J dropped 0; count of bases not matched to a gene: 3. The CDR3 spells CASSLGQGSGNTIYF. The CDR3, as DNA: TGTGCCAGCAGCCTTGGACAGGGCTCTGGAAACACCATATATTTT. The full variable domain, its missing parts supplied by reference TRBV7-6 and TRBJ1-3, is GAGVSQSPRYKVTKRGQDVALRCDPISGHVSLYWYRQALGQGPEFLTYFNYEAQQDKSGLPNDRFSAERPEGSISTLTIQRTEQRDSAMYRCASSLGQGSGNTIYFGEGSWLTVV.